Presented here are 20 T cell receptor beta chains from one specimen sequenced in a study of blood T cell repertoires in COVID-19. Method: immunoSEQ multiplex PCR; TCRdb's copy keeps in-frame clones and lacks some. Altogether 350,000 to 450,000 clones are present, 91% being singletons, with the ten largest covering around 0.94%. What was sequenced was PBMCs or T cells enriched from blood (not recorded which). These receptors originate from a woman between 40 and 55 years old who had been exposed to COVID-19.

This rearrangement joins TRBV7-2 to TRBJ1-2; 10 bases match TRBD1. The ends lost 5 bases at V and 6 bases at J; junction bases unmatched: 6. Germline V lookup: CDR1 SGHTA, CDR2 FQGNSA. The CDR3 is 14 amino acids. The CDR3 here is CASSRKGQGDGYTF. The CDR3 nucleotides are TGTGCCAGCAGCAGAAAAGGACAGGGGGATGGCTACACCTTC. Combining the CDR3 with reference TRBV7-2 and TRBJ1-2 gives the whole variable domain GAGVSQSPSNKVTEKGKDVELRCDPISGHTALYWYRQSLGQGLEFLIYFQGNSAPDKSGLPSDRFSAERTGGSVSTLTIQRTQQEDSAVYLCASSRKGQGDGYTFGSGTRLTVV.

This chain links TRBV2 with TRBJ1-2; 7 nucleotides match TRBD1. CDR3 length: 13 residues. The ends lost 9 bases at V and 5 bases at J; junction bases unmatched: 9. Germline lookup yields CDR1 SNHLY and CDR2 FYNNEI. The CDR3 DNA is TGTGCCAGTCAGAGGGACAGCCCATATGGCTACACCTTC. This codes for CASQRDSPYGYTF.

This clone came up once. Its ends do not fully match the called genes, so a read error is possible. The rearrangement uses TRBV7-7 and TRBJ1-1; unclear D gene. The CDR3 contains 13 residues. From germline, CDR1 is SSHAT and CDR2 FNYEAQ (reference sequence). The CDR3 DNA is TGTGCTAGCAGCGCGAATCCGAACACTGAAGCTTTCTTT. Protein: CASSANPNTEAFF.

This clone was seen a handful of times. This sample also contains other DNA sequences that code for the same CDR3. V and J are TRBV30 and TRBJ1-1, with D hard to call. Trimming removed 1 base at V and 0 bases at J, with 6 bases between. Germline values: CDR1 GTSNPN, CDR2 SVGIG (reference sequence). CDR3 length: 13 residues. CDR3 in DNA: TGTGCCTGGAGTGGGCAGATGAACACTGAAGCTTTCTTT. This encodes CAWSGQMNTEAFF.

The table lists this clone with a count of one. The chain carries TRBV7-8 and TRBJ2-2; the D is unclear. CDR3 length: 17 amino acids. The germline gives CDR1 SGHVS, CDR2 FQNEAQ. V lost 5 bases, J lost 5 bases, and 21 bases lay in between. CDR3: CASSPFPSQSLTGELFF. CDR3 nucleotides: TGTGCCAGCAGCCCCTTCCCCTCACAAAGTCTTACCGGGGAGCTGTTTTTT.

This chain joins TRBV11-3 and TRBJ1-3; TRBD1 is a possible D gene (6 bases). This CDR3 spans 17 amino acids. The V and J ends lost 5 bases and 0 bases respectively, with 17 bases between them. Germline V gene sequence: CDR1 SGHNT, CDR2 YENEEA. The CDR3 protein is CASSPRGGTSSGNTIYF. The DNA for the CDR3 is TGTGCCAGCAGCCCCCGAGGGGGTACTAGCTCTGGAAACACCATATATTTT.

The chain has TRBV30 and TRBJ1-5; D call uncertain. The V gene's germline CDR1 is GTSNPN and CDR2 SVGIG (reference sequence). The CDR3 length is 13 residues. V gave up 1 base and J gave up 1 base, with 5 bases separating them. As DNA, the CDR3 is TGTGCCTGGAGTGCTACGAGCAATCAGCCCCAGCATTTT. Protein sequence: CAWSATSNQPQHF.

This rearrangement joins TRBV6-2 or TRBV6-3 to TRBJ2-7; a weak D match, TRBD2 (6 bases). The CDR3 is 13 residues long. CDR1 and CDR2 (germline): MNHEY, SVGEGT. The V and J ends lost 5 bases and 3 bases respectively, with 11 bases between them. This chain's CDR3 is CASSGTPHYEQYF. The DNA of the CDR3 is TGTGCCAGCAGTGGGACTCCTCACTACGAGCAGTACTTC.

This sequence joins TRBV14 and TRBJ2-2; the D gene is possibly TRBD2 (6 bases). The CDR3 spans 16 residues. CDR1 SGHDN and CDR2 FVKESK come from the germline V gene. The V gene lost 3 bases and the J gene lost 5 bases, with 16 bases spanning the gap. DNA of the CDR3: TGTGCCAGCAGCCACTCTCCGGGGAGGAGGACCGGGGAGCTGTTTTTT. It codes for CASSHSPGRRTGELFF.

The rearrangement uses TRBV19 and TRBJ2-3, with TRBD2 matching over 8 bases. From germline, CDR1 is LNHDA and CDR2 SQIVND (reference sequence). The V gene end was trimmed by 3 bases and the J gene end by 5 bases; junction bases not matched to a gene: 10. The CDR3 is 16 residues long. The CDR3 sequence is CASSIAGGGPEDTQYF. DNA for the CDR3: TGTGCCAGTAGTATCGCCGGGGGGGGGCCGGAAGATACGCAGTATTTT.

The CDR3 sequence: CASSQGLAGGTDTQYF. The CDR3 region has the DNA TGTGCCAGCAGCCAGGGACTAGCGGGGGGGACAGATACGCAGTATTTT. This chain uses TRBV3-1 (or the pseudogene TRBV3-2) with TRBJ2-3, with TRBD2 matching 16 bases. The length of the CDR3 is 16 residues. V lost 3 bases, J lost 3 bases, and 0 bases stayed unmatched. From germline, CDR1 is LGHDT and CDR2 YNNKEL (reference sequence).

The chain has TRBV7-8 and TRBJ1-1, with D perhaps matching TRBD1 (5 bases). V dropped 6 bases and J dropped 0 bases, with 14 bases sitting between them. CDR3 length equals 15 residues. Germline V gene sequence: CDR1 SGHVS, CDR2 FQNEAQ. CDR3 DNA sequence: TGTGCCAGCAGTGTGACAGACTTTATGAACACTGAAGCTTTCTTT. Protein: CASSVTDFMNTEAFF.

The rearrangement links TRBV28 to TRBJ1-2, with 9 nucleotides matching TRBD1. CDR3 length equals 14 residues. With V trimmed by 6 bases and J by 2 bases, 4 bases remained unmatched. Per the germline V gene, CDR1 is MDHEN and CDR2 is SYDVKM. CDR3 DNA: TGTGCCAGCAGCCCTGGACAGGGGAACTATGGCTACACCTTC. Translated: CASSPGQGNYGYTF.

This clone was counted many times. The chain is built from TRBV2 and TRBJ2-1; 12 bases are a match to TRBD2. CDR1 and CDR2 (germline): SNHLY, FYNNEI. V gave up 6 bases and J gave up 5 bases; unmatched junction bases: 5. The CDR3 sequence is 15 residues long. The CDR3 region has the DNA TGTGCCAGCAGCGGACTAGCGGGACCGAACAATGAGCAGTTCTTC. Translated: CASSGLAGPNNEQFF.

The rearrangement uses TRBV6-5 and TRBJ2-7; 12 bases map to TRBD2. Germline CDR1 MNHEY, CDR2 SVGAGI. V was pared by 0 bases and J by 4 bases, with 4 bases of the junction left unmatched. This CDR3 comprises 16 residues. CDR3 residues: CASSYSTSGRKYEQYF. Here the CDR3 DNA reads TGTGCCAGCAGTTACTCGACTAGCGGGAGAAAATACGAGCAGTACTTC.

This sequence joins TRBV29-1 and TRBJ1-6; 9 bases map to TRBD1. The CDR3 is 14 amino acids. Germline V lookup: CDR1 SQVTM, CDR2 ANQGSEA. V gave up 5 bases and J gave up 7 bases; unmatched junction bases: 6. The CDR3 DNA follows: TGCAGCGTTAGGGACAGGGTTAGAAATTCACCCCTCCACTTT. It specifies CSVRDRVRNSPLHF.

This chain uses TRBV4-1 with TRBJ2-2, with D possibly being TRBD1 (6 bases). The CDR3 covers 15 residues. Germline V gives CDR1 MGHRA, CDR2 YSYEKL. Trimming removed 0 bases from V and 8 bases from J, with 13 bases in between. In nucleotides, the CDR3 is TGCGCCAGCAGCCAAGATATCACAAGGGGGGGGGAGCTGTTTTTT. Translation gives CASSQDITRGGELFF.

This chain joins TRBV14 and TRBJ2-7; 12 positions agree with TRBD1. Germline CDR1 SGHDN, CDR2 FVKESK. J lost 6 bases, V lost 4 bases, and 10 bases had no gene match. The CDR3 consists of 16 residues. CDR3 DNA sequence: TGTGCCAGCAGCCTCAGGACCGGGACAGGGGGCGGCGAGCAGTACTTC. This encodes CASSLRTGTGGGEQYF.

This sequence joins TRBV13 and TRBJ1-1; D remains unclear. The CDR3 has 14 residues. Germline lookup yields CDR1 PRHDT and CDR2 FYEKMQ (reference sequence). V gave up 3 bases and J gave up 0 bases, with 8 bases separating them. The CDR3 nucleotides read TGTGCCAGCAGCTTCCGGGTCTTGAACACTGAAGCTTTCTTT. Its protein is CASSFRVLNTEAFF.

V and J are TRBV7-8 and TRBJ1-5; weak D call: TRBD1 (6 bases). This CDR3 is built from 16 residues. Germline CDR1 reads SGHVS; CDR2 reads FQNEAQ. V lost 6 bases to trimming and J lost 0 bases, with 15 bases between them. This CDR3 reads CASSQTTGYSNQPQHF. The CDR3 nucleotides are TGTGCCAGCAGTCAAACTACAGGGTATAGCAATCAGCCCCAGCATTTT.